Following are 15 T cell receptor beta chains from one sample sequenced in a study of blood T cells in healthy people across ages. Then a second PCR, running about 6 to 11 cycles, was carried out with a sample-barcoded 5' primer and a J-beta primer mix. A single record per CDR3 protein comes from TCRdb applying MiXCR to the 5' RACE reads. The sample shows some 1.8 million distinct CDR3 sequences, approximately 40% of them seen only once. The sequencing input was blood. The source is a human donor in good health.

This clonotype came up a few times. The junction and the germline gene differ at one end; a read error may be behind it. V and J are TRBV29-1 and TRBJ2-1; 9 nucleotides line up with TRBD1. Per the germline V gene, CDR1 is SQVTM and CDR2 is ANQGSEA. The CDR3 has 15 amino acids. CDR3 residues: CSVEPTGGADNEQFF. The CDR3 bases are TGTAGCGTTGAACCCACAGGGGGCGCCGACAATGAGCAGTTCTTC.

The chain links TRBV20-1 to TRBJ1-5, with a tentative D call TRBD1 (5 bases). Trimming removed 3 bases at V and 0 bases at J, with 12 bases between. This CDR3 has 15 residues. Germline V gene sequence: CDR1 DFQATT, CDR2 SNEGSKA (reference sequence). The CDR3 DNA reads TGCAGTGCTAGTGATTGGGACGTTAGCAATCAGCCCCAGCATTTT. This sequence encodes CSASDWDVSNQPQHF.

The chain joins TRBV21-1 to TRBJ1-1; the table names TRBD1, a call not compared with the DNA. TRBV21-1 constitutes a pseudogene. The CDR3 is 13 amino acids. The CDR3 nucleotides read TGTGCCAGCAAGGGGGGGGTAAAGACTGAAGCTTTCTTT. Residues: CASKGGVKTEAFF.

The chain employs TRBV7-8 and TRBJ1-6; a possible D gene is TRBD1 (5 bases). The germline V and J ends were trimmed by 0 bases and 10 bases, with 13 bases remaining between them. This CDR3 has 15 residues. The germline gives CDR1 SGHVS, CDR2 FQNEAQ. For the CDR3, the DNA is TGTGCCAGCAGCTTAGCGTCGCAGGGTTGGTCACCCCTCCACTTT. Its protein product is CASSLASQGWSPLHF.

This chain joins TRBV6-2 or TRBV6-3 and TRBJ2-7, with 10 bases lining up with TRBD2. V lost 4 bases, J lost 3 bases, and 6 bases stayed unmatched. The V gene's germline CDR1 is MNHEY and CDR2 SVGEGT. The CDR3 runs to 15 residues. The CDR3 loop reads CASSSGLALIYEQYF. Written as DNA, the CDR3 is TGTGCCAGCAGTTCGGGACTAGCGTTGATCTACGAGCAGTACTTC.

This clonotype was picked up a small number of times. V gene TRBV4-1 combines with J gene TRBJ1-2; no firm D call. The germline V gene has CDR1 MGHRA and CDR2 YSYEKL. Deletions cut 2 bases from V and 8 bases from J, with 21 bases between. This CDR3 spans 16 amino acids. DNA of the CDR3: TGCGCCAGCAGCCAAAGGCCGGGTCCCGCATTAAGCGGCTACACCTTC. Translation: CASSQRPGPALSGYTF.

The CDR3: CASSQDSLRGPNQPQHF. DNA for the CDR3: TGTGCCAGCAGCCAAGATAGCCTCCGTGGCCCGAATCAGCCCCAGCATTTT. V is TRBV4-2 and J is TRBJ1-5; D is unresolved. The CDR3 length is 17 residues. The V end was cut by 0 bases, the J end by 4 bases, with 16 bases between. Germline CDR1 LGHNA, CDR2 YNFKEQ.

This rearrangement joins TRBV4-1 to TRBJ2-5; tentatively, D is TRBD2 (6 bases). Germline lookup yields CDR1 MGHRA and CDR2 YSYEKL. The ends were cut back, 3 bases at V and 4 bases at J, with 15 bases in the middle. The CDR3 length is 15 residues. For the CDR3, the DNA is TGCGCCAGCAGCCAGGTACAAGGAGCGGGAGAGACCCAGTACTTC. Protein: CASSQVQGAGETQYF.

This clonotype was seen more than once but under ten times. The chain carries TRBV10-3 and TRBJ2-3; D perhaps matches TRBD1 (5 bases). V lost 4 bases and J 2 bases, leaving 22 bases between the germline ends. The CDR3 is 18 residues long. Germline V gives CDR1 ENHRY, CDR2 SYGVKD. The CDR3 is CAISGWAGSNYNTDTQYF. CDR3 nucleotides: TGTGCCATCAGTGGATGGGCAGGGTCCAACTACAACACAGATACGCAGTATTTT.

V gene TRBV4-3 combines with J gene TRBJ2-1, with TRBD1 matching over 8 bases. The CDR3 totals 16 residues. Germline V gives CDR1 LGHNA, CDR2 YSLEER. V was clipped by 4 bases and J by 5 bases; unmatched bases: 10. The CDR3 spells CASSPHWTGLHNEQFF. CDR3 bases: TGCGCCAGCAGCCCTCATTGGACAGGGCTCCACAATGAGCAGTTCTTC.

V is TRBV6-2 or TRBV6-3 and J is TRBJ1-2; no firm D call. The V and J ends lost 0 bases and 4 bases respectively, with 12 bases between them. CDR1 MNHEY and CDR2 SVGEGT come from the germline V gene. The CDR3 runs 15 residues. CDR3: CASSYSLVWGYGYTF. CDR3 in DNA: TGTGCCAGCAGTTACTCGTTGGTCTGGGGCTATGGCTACACCTTC.

Only a few counts were recorded for this clonotype. This chain joins TRBV5-1 and TRBJ1-2, with D perhaps TRBD1 (5 bases). From germline, CDR1 is SGHRS and CDR2 YFSETQ. This CDR3 spans 14 amino acids. V lost 2 bases to trimming and J lost 6 bases, with 14 bases between them. CDR3 nucleotide sequence: TGCGCCAGCAGCTTCTATGACAGATTCGATGGCTACACCTTC. Its translation is CASSFYDRFDGYTF.

CDR3 amino acids: CASSPRVMGGESTDTQYF. In DNA form, the CDR3 reads TGTGCCAGCAGCCCCCGAGTCATGGGGGGGGAGAGCACAGATACGCAGTATTTT. V is TRBV7-2 and J is TRBJ2-3; 7 bases fit TRBD2. CDR1 is SGHTA, CDR2 FQGNSA, per germline. The V gene end was trimmed by 5 bases and the J gene end by 0 bases; junction bases not matched to a gene: 14. CDR3 length: 18 amino acids.

Details on this clonotype: The CDR3 does not close with the conserved phenylalanine or tryptophan, likely indicating a read error. The rearrangement uses TRBV20-1 and TRBJ1-5; D gene uncertain. The CDR3 sequence is 14 residues long. CDR1 and CDR2 from the germline V gene are DFQATT and SNEGSKA (reference sequence). Trimming pared 6 bases from V and 3 bases from J, leaving 15 bases between. CDR3 protein: CSALRSDVNQPQHL. The CDR3 coding sequence is TGCAGTGCACTCCGGTCGGATGTCAATCAGCCCCAGCATTTG.

CDR3 sequence: CASKLDRGSSYNEQFF. CDR3 coding DNA: TGTGCCAGCAAATTAGACAGGGGGAGCTCCTACAATGAGCAGTTCTTC. This sequence joins TRBV27 and TRBJ2-1, with TRBD1 matching 9 bases. The germline CDR1 and CDR2 sequences are MNHEY and SMNVEV (reference sequence). The CDR3 consists of 16 residues. Germline trimming cut 7 bases from V and 0 bases from J; bases unmatched to any gene: 7.